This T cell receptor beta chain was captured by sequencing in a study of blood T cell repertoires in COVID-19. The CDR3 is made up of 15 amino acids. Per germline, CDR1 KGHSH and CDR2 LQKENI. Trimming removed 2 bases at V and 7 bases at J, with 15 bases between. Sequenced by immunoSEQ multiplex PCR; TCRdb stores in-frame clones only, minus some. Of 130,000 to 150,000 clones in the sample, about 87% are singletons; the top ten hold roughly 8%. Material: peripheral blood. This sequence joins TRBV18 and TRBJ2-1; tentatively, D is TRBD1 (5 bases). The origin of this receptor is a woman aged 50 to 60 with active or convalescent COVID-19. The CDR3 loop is CASSPAQGTGNEQFF. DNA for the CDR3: TGTGCCAGCTCACCAGCGCAGGGTACTGGGAATGAGCAGTTCTTC.